This T cell receptor (beta chain) appears in the sequencing data of a study of Ad26.COV2.S vaccination and SARS-CoV-2 variants. Study-level results: Vaccine recipients showed a spike-specific TCR breadth that was higher than in placebo recipients.

The table came from immunoSEQ multiplex PCR; TCRdb's copy has only in-frame clones and leaves some out. The sample contains about 350,000 clones, 90% to 95% of which appear only once. Turning to this clone: Its cognate antigen is unknown.

Trimming removed 4 bases from V and 6 bases from J; junction bases left unmatched: 12. The CDR3 runs 17 residues. The V gene's germline CDR1 is LGHNT and CDR2 FRNRAP. This chain joins TRBV12-5 and TRBJ1-5; 10 bases fit TRBD1. The material sequenced was peripheral blood, taken after recovery from COVID-19. The sequence derives from a human donor who had recovered from COVID-19. In nucleotides, the CDR3 is TGTGCTAGTGGTTCCCATCACGACAGGGGGCTTGTTCAGCCCCAGCATTTT. It translates to CASGSHHDRGLVQPQHF.